The 9 T cell receptor beta chains below all came from one sample that was sequenced in a study of cytomegalovirus exposure and HLA in healthy donors. With 60 Vbeta and 13 Jbeta primers, the PCR was carried out. Libraries were prepared by immunoSEQ multiplex PCR; TCRdb keeps only in-frame clonotypes and omits some of them. The data contain about 130,000 clones, about two thirds of them singletons. The sequenced material came from PBMCs. The receptors come from a woman aged 55-75 years in good health and CMV-seropositive.

This clone was picked up one time. The chain recombines TRBV4-1 with TRBJ2-3; 8 nucleotides match TRBD2. CDR1 MGHRA and CDR2 YSYEKL come from the germline V gene. CDR3 size: 15 residues. Trimming at V came to 0 bases and at J to 6 bases, leaving 5 bases not matched to a gene. CDR3 bases: TGCGCCAGCAGCCAAGAGGAAGCGGGGGCGGATACGCAGTATTTT. Encoded protein: CASSQEEAGADTQYF.

This clone was recorded only once. The chain links TRBV5-4 to TRBJ2-1; the match to TRBD1 covers 9 bases. Germline loops: CDR1 SGHNT, CDR2 YYREEE (reference sequence). The CDR3 loop spans 13 amino acids. J was trimmed by 5 bases and V by 6 bases; bases with no gene match: 3. CDR3 nucleotide sequence: TGTGCCAGCATGAGGACAGGGGACAATGAGCAGTTCTTC. Translated: CASMRTGDNEQFF.

This clone occurred a few times. V gene TRBV9 combines with J gene TRBJ2-7; 7 bases are shared with TRBD1. The CDR3 has 14 residues. From germline, CDR1 is SGDLS and CDR2 YYNGEE. J gave up 1 base and V 0 bases, and 1 base lay outside the gene matches. CDR3 DNA: TGTGCCAGCAGCGTAGGGGACAGTTCCTACGAGCAGTACTTC. Translated, it gives CASSVGDSSYEQYF.

The rearrangement joins TRBV6-5 to TRBJ1-1; 7 nucleotides align to TRBD1. The CDR3 has 15 residues. In germline, CDR1 is MNHEY, CDR2 SVGAGI. The junction had 14 bases not matched to a gene; V was cut back by 2 bases and J by 11 bases. In DNA, the CDR3 is TGTGCCAGCAGTTACGCACGTATTTCCAAGGGGGCGGCTTTCTTT. Its translation is CASSYARISKGAAFF.

The CDR3 nucleotides are TGTGCCAGCAGCTTGCGCCTAGCGGGGGGCCTCACAGATACGCAGTATTTT. Its translation: CASSLRLAGGLTDTQYF. This sequence joins TRBV9 and TRBJ2-3; 11 bases align to TRBD2. The V and J ends lost 4 bases and 2 bases, in that order; junction bases with no gene match: 9. Germline CDR1 is SGDLS and CDR2 is YYNGEE. The CDR3 runs to 17 residues.

This clone has only a few counts. The chain couples TRBV19 to TRBJ1-2, with 12 bases aligning to TRBD1. V shed 8 bases and J 13 bases; nucleotides not matched to a gene: 8. Germline V gene sequence: CDR1 LNHDA, CDR2 SQIVND (reference sequence). The CDR3 totals 12 residues. The CDR3 coding sequence is TGTGCCAGTCACCGGGACAGGGGGCAGGTCACCTTC. It is translated as CASHRDRGQVTF.

In DNA, the CDR3 is TGTGCCAGCAGCCTTGGTGGAGGGAACACTGAAGCTTTCTTT. Translating gives CASSLGGGNTEAFF. This chain links TRBV5-4 with TRBJ1-1; no definite D call. This CDR3 region has 14 residues. Germline V gene lookup returns CDR1 SGHNT and CDR2 YYREEE (reference sequence). Trimming took off 4 bases at V and 1 base at J, with 11 bases between the two ends.

This clone was seen only once. The rearrangement joins TRBV5-4 to TRBJ2-5; D remains ambiguous. CDR3 length: 14 amino acids. The germline V gene encodes CDR1 SGHNT and CDR2 YYREEE (reference sequence). Trimming took off 2 bases at V and 3 bases at J, with 11 bases between the two ends. The CDR3 nucleotides are TGTGCCAGCAGCTTAGTGGCAGGCGAAGAGACCCAGTACTTC. It yields the protein CASSLVAGEETQYF.

The rearrangement links TRBV9 to TRBJ1-3, with D perhaps matching TRBD1 (6 bases). CDR3 size: 14 residues. V lost 3 bases and J lost 2, with 9 bases in between. CDR1 is SGDLS, CDR2 YYNGEE, per germline. CDR3 loop: CASSAPGAGNTIYF. The CDR3 DNA is TGTGCCAGCAGCGCACCAGGGGCTGGAAACACCATATATTTT. Full variable domain (rest looked up from reference TRBV9 and TRBJ1-3): DSGVTQTPKHLITATGQRVTLRCSPRSGDLSVYWYQQSLDQGLQFLIQYYNGEERAKGNILERFSAQQFPDLHSELNLSSLELGDSALYFCASSAPGAGNTIYFGEGSWLTVV.